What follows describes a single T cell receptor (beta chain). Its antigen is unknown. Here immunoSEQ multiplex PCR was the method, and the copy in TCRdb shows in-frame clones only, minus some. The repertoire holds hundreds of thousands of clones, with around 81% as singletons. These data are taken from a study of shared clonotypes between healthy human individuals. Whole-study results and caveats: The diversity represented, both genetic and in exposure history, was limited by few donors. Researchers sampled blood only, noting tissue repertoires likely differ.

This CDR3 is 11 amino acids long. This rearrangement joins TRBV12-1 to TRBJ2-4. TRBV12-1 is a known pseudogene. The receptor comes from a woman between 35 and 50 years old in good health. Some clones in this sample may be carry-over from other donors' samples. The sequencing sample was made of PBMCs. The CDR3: CRVGVKNIQYF. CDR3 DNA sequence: TGTAGGGTTGGAGTGAAAAACATTCAGTACTTC.